One and the same sample provided the 19 T cell receptor beta chains below, sequenced in a study of blood T cell repertoires in COVID-19. Method: immunoSEQ multiplex PCR; TCRdb's copy keeps in-frame clones and lacks some. The sample includes about 98,000 clones, around 84% of them seen just once. Sample: peripheral blood. The receptors were sampled from a man aged 50 to 59 with active or convalescent COVID-19.

The rearrangement uses TRBV19 and TRBJ1-2; 8 bases are a match to TRBD1. Germline CDR1 is LNHDA and CDR2 is SQIVND (reference sequence). V lost 5 bases, J lost 4 bases, and 3 bases stayed unmatched. The CDR3 runs to 13 residues. This CDR3 is CASSLTGGYGYTF. The CDR3 DNA is TGTGCCAGTAGTCTAACAGGGGGCTATGGCTACACCTTC.

This clone was detected once. The chain links TRBV6-5 to TRBJ2-3, with a possible D match to TRBD2 (6 bases). CDR1 is MNHEY and CDR2 is SVGAGI in the germline V gene. V was clipped by 0 bases and J by 0 bases, with 7 bases between them. This CDR3 is built from 15 residues. CDR3 region: CASSYSGRSTDTQYF. The CDR3 DNA reads as TGTGCCAGCAGTTACTCGGGGAGGAGCACAGATACGCAGTATTTT.

The chain joins TRBV30 to TRBJ2-3; tentative D call: TRBD1 (6 bases). The V end lost 0 bases, the J end lost 0 bases, and 10 bases lay between the germline ends. Germline CDR1 reads GTSNPN; CDR2 reads SVGIG (reference sequence). CDR3 length equals 15 residues. In nucleotides, the CDR3 is TGTGCCTGGAGTGTAAAGGACAGTAGCACAGATACGCAGTATTTT. The encoded protein is CAWSVKDSSTDTQYF.

The rearrangement uses TRBV3-1 (or the pseudogene TRBV3-2) and TRBJ1-3; TRBD1 is a possible D gene (6 bases). Trimming removed 3 bases from V and 1 base from J, with 10 bases in between. This CDR3 is built from 15 residues. In germline, CDR1 is LGHDT, CDR2 YNNKEL (reference sequence). Here the CDR3 DNA reads TGTGCCAGCAGCCAGATGGACAGTTCTGGAAACACCATATATTTT. Its translation: CASSQMDSSGNTIYF.

This chain connects TRBV24-1 to TRBJ2-3, with 8 bases matching TRBD2. Germline CDR1 is KGHDR and CDR2 is SFDVKD. V lost 9 bases and J lost 3; bases outside the gene matches: 4. The CDR3 has 13 residues. CDR3 sequence reads: CATGPSGTDTQYF. CDR3 in DNA: TGTGCCACCGGGCCTAGCGGGACAGATACGCAGTATTTT.

The chain couples TRBV6-6 to TRBJ2-5; D gene unclear. Germline V gene lookup returns CDR1 MNHNY and CDR2 SVGAGI (reference sequence). The CDR3 spans 12 residues. With 4 bases removed from V and 2 bases from J, the gap between germline ends came to 5 bases. The chain's CDR3 is CASSWSQETQYF. Here the CDR3 DNA reads TGTGCCAGCAGTTGGAGTCAAGAGACCCAGTACTTC.

V gene TRBV7-8 combines with J gene TRBJ2-1, with TRBD2 identical over 8 bases. The J segment lost 7 bases and the V segment lost 5 bases, leaving 7 bases of the junction unmatched. The CDR3 is 14 residues long. Germline CDR1 reads SGHVS; CDR2 reads FQNEAQ. CDR3 loop: CASSRGLAQNEQFF. Written as DNA, the CDR3 is TGTGCCAGCAGCCGAGGACTAGCTCAAAATGAGCAGTTCTTC.

J is TRBJ1-1 and V is TRBV7-2; a possible D gene is TRBD1 (6 bases). V gave up 5 bases and J gave up 0 bases, with 7 bases separating them. The germline V gene has CDR1 SGHTA and CDR2 FQGNSA. The CDR3 has 13 residues. The CDR3 reads CASSRTVNTEAFF. The CDR3 bases are TGTGCCAGCAGCAGGACAGTGAACACTGAAGCTTTCTTT.

This clone was recorded only once. The chain uses TRBV27 and TRBJ2-1; TRBD1 agrees at 7 bases. V lost 5 bases, J lost 7 bases, and 11 bases stayed unmatched. The CDR3 is 15 residues long. Per the germline V gene, CDR1 is MNHEY and CDR2 is SMNVEV (reference sequence). CDR3 sequence (DNA): TGTGCCAGCAGTCCTATTGGACAGGACCCTAATGAGCAGTTCTTC. As protein: CASSPIGQDPNEQFF.

The chain is built from TRBV10-1 and TRBJ2-3; tentatively, D is TRBD2 (5 bases). CDR1 is WNHNN and CDR2 is SYGVQD in the germline V gene (reference sequence). Deletions cut 6 bases from V and 3 bases from J, with 10 bases between. The CDR3 length is 13 residues. CDR3 region: CASRDLLTDTQYF. In DNA, the CDR3 is TGCGCCAGCAGGGACTTGCTGACAGATACGCAGTATTTT.

The chain's CDR3 is CASSVRELNTEAFF. The CDR3 nucleotides are TGTGCCAGTAGTGTCAGGGAATTGAACACTGAAGCTTTCTTT. The chain uses TRBV19 and TRBJ1-1; TRBD1 is a possible D gene (5 bases). The CDR3 runs to 14 residues. With 5 bases removed from V and 0 bases from J, the gap between germline ends came to 10 bases. Germline V gives CDR1 LNHDA, CDR2 SQIVND (reference sequence).

The CDR3 is CASGAATGYGYTF. CDR3 nucleotides: TGTGCCAGCGGCGCGGCGACGGGCTATGGCTACACCTTC. The rearrangement links TRBV12-3 or TRBV12-4 to TRBJ1-2; D is unclear. The ends were cut back, 8 bases at V and 4 bases at J, with 14 bases in the middle. This CDR3 comprises 13 residues.

J is TRBJ2-1 and V is TRBV5-1; 7 bases are a match to TRBD2. CDR3 length: 16 residues. The germline gives CDR1 SGHRS, CDR2 YFSETQ. Trimming at V came to 0 bases and at J to 1 base, leaving 4 bases not matched to a gene. The CDR3 region is CASSLVASGSYNEQFF. The CDR3 DNA reads TGCGCCAGCAGCTTGGTGGCTAGCGGTTCCTACAATGAGCAGTTCTTC.

In its sample, this clone was seen a few times. The V and J genes are TRBV5-8 and TRBJ1-1; D call uncertain. The V end lost 1 base, the J end lost 2 bases, and 9 bases lay between the germline ends. The CDR3 length is 14 residues. CDR1 and CDR2 (germline): SGHTS, YDEGEE. The CDR3 DNA is TGTGCCAGCAGCTTGCTCGCGGCCAACACTGAAGCTTTCTTT. Translated, it gives CASSLLAANTEAFF.

This clone was recorded only once. This chain links TRBV9 with TRBJ2-5, with D tentatively TRBD1 (5 bases). This CDR3 region has 17 residues. Germline CDR1 and CDR2: SGDLS and YYNGEE. The germline V and J ends were trimmed by 3 bases and 2 bases, with 20 bases remaining between them. This chain's CDR3 is CASSAGSFQGTQETQYF. CDR3 bases: TGTGCCAGCAGCGCCGGGTCATTCCAGGGAACTCAAGAGACCCAGTACTTC. The full variable domain, in which reference TRBV9 and TRBJ2-5 provide the parts outside the CDR3, is DSGVTQTPKHLITATGQRVTLRCSPRSGDLSVYWYQQSLDQGLQFLIQYYNGEERAKGNILERFSAQQFPDLHSELNLSSLELGDSALYFCASSAGSFQGTQETQYFGPGTRLLVL.

The table lists this clone with a few counts. This chain links TRBV6-6 with TRBJ1-1, with no clear D. The germline V and J ends were trimmed by 8 bases and 2 bases, with 12 bases remaining between them. Per germline, CDR1 MNHNY and CDR2 SVGAGI (reference sequence). The CDR3 extends over 13 amino acids. The CDR3 sequence is CASGNTENTEAFF. The CDR3 coding sequence is TGTGCCAGCGGCAACACCGAAAACACTGAAGCTTTCTTT.

The V gene is TRBV15, the J gene TRBJ2-6, with D perhaps TRBD1 (5 bases). Germline CDR1 is LNHNV and CDR2 is YYDKDF (reference sequence). Trimming cost V 0 bases and J 2 bases, with 14 bases left between them. The CDR3 spans 18 residues. The CDR3 DNA follows: TGTGCCACCAGCAGAGATTCCCCAGGGAACCCTGGGGCCAACGTCCTGACTTTC. Translating it yields CATSRDSPGNPGANVLTF.

This CDR3 reads CASSFLSGGAGELFF. For the CDR3, the DNA is TGTGCCAGCAGCTTCCTCTCAGGGGGCGCCGGGGAGCTGTTTTTT. The chain uses TRBV11-3 and TRBJ2-2; 8 bases match TRBD1. The length of the CDR3 is 15 residues. The germline CDR1 and CDR2 sequences are SGHNT and YENEEA. V lost 3 bases and J lost 6; bases outside the gene matches: 6.

The V and J genes are TRBV10-1 and TRBJ2-1; tentatively, D is TRBD2 (7 bases). Germline-derived CDR1 and CDR2 are WNHNN and SYGVQD (reference sequence). The V and J ends lost 0 bases and 2 bases respectively, with 11 bases between them. This CDR3 has 16 amino acids. The CDR3 nucleotides are TGCGCCAGCAGTGAGTCGAGGGGGGGGCCCTACAATGAGCAGTTCTTC. Translated: CASSESRGGPYNEQFF.